This T cell receptor beta chain stems from a study of shared clonotypes between healthy human individuals. Study conclusions and caveats: Sharing of clonotypes among donors was expected to vary with sequencing depth.

The J segment lost 0 bases and the V segment lost 3 bases, leaving 8 bases of the junction unmatched. The germline CDR1 and CDR2 sequences are ENHRY and SYGVKD. This CDR3 has 16 amino acids. On this clone itself: No antigen is known for it.

Sequenced by immunoSEQ multiplex PCR; TCRdb stores in-frame clones only, minus some. The sample consists of about 2.5 million clones, 85% to 95% of them appearing once. The genes are TRBV10-3 and TRBJ2-7, with 7 bases identical to TRBD1. Sequencing used naive CD4+ T cells from PBMCs. Specified subset: CD45RA+ positively selected. This sequence originates from a man aged 18 to 30 in good health. Some clones in this sample may be carry-over from other donors' samples. The CDR3 here is CAISEWSGQYSYEQYF. CDR3 sequence (DNA): TGTGCCATCAGTGAATGGTCGGGACAGTACTCCTACGAGCAGTACTTC.